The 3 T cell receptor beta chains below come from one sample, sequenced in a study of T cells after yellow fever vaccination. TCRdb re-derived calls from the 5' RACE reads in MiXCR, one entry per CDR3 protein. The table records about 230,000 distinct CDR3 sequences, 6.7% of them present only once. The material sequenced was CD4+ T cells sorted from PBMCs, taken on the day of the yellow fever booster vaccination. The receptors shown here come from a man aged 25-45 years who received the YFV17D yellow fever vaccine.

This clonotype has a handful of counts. CDR3 residues: CSARDQRRVNTEAFF. CDR3 sequence (DNA): TGCAGTGCTAGAGATCAGAGACGAGTGAACACTGAAGCTTTCTTT. The rearrangement links TRBV20-1 to TRBJ1-1; D gene ambiguous. In germline, CDR1 is DFQATT, CDR2 SNEGSKA (reference sequence). The CDR3 has 15 amino acids. Trimming shortened V by 0 bases and J by 0 bases, and 11 bases separated the two germline ends.

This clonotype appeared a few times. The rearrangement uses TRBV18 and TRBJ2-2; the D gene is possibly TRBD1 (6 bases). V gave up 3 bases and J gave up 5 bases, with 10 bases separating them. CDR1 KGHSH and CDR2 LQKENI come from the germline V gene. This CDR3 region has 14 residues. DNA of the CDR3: TGTGCCAGCTCACCTAAACAGGGAACCGGGGAGCTGTTTTTT. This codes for CASSPKQGTGELFF.

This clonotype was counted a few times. The CDR3 sequence: CAVQESGTPSYEQYF. The CDR3 region has the DNA TGTGCCGTACAAGAATCCGGGACGCCGTCCTACGAGCAGTACTTC. The V and J genes are TRBV6-2 or TRBV6-3 and TRBJ2-7, with D perhaps being TRBD1 or TRBD2 (5 bases each). Trimming left V 11 bases short and J 1 base short, with 21 bases between. There are 15 residues in the CDR3. The germline gives CDR1 MNHEY, CDR2 SVGEGT.